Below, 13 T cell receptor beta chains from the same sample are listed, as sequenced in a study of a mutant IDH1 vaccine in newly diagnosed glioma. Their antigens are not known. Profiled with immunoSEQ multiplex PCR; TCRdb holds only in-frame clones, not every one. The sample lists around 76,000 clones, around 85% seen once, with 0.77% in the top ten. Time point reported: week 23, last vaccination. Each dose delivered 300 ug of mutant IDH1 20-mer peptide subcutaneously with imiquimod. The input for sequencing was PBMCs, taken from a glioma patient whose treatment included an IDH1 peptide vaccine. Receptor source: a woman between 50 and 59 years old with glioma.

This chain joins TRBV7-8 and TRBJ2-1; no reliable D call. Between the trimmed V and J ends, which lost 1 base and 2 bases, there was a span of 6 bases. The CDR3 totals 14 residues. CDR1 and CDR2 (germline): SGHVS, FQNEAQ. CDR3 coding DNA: TGTGCCAGCAGCTTAGAAGCGACCTACAATGAGCAGTTCTTC. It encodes CASSLEATYNEQFF.

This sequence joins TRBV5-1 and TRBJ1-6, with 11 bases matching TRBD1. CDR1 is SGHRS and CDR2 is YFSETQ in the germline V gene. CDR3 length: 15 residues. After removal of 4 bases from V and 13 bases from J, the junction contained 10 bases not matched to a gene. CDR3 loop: CASSPSGTGGSPLHF. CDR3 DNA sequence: TGCGCCAGCAGCCCTTCCGGGACAGGGGGGTCGCCCCTCCACTTT.

The CDR3 nucleotides read TGTGCCAGCAGCTCCCCGAGACAGGGAAGGAATGAAAAACTGTTTTTT. This sequence encodes CASSSPRQGRNEKLFF. The gene calls are TRBV9 and TRBJ1-4, with 7 bases lining up with TRBD1. Germline V lookup: CDR1 SGDLS, CDR2 YYNGEE. V trimming: 4 bases; J trimming: 5 bases; junction bases outside the gene matches: 11. CDR3 size: 16 residues.

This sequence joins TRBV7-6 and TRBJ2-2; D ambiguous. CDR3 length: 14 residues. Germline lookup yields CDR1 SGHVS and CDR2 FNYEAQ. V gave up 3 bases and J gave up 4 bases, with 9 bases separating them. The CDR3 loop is CASSLGQITGELFF. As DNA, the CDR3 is TGTGCCAGCAGCTTGGGCCAAATCACCGGGGAGCTGTTTTTT.

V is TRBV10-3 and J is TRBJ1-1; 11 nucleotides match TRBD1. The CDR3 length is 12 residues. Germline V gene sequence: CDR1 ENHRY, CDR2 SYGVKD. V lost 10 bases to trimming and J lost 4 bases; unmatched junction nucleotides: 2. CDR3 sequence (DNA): TGTGCCACCGGGACAGGGGGCACTGAAGCTTTCTTT. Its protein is CATGTGGTEAFF.

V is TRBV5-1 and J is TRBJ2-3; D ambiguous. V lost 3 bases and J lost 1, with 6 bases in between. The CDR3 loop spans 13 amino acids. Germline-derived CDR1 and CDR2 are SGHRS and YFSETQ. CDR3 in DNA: TGCGCCAGCAGCTCGCCGGGCACAGATACGCAGTATTTT. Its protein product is CASSSPGTDTQYF.

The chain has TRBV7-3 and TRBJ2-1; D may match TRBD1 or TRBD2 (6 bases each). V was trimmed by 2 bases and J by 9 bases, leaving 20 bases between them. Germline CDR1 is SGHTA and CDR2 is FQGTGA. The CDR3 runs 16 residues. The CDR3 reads CASSLRPGGHSGEQFF. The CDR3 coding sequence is TGTGCCAGCAGCTTACGCCCCGGGGGCCACTCTGGTGAGCAGTTCTTC.

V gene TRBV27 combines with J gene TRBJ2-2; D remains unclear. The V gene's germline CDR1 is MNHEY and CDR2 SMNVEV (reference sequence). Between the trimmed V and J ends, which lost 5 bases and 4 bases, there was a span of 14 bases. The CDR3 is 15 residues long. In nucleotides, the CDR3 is TGTGCCAGCAGTCTTCTAGAGATCGGCACCGGGGAGCTGTTTTTT. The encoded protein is CASSLLEIGTGELFF.

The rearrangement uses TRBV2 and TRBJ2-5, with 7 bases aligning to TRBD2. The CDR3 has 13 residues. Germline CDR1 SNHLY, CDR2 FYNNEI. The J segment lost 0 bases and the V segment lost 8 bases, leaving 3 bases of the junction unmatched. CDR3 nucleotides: TGTGCCAGCTGGGGGGGATACCAAGAGACCCAGTACTTC. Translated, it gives CASWGGYQETQYF.

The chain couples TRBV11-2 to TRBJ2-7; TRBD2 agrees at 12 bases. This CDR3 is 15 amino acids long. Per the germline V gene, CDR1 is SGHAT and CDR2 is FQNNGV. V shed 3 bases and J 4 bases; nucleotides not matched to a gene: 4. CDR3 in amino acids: CASSLSGTSGYEQYF. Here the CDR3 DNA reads TGTGCCAGCAGCTTGTCCGGGACTAGCGGGTACGAGCAGTACTTC.

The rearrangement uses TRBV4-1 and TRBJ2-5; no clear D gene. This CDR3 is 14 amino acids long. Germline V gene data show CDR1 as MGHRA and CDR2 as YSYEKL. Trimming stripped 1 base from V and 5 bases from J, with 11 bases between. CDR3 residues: CASSQGLPRETQYF. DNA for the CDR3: TGCGCCAGCAGCCAAGGGTTGCCCCGGGAGACCCAGTACTTC.

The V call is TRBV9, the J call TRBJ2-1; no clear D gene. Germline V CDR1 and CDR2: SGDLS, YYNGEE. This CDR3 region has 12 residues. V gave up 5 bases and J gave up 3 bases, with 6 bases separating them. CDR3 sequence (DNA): TGTGCCAGCAGTGAAAGCTACAATGAGCAGTTCTTC. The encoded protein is CASSESYNEQFF.

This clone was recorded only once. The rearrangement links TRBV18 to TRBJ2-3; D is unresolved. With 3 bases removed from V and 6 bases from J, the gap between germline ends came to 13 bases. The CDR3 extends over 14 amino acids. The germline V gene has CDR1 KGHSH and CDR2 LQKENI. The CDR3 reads CASSPAARVDTQYF. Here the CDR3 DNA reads TGTGCCAGCTCACCGGCGGCCCGGGTGGATACGCAGTATTTT.